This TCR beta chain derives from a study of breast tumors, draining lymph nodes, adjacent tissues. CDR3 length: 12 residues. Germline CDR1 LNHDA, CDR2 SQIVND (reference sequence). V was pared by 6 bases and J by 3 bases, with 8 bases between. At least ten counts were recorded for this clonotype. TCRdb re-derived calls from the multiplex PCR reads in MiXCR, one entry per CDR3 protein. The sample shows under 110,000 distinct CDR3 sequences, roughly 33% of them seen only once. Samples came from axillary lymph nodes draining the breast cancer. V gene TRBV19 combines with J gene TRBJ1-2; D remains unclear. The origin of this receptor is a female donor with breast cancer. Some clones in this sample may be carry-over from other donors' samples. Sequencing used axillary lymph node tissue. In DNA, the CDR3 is TGTGCCAGTAGGACGGGGTACTATGGCTACACCTTC. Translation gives CASRTGYYGYTF.